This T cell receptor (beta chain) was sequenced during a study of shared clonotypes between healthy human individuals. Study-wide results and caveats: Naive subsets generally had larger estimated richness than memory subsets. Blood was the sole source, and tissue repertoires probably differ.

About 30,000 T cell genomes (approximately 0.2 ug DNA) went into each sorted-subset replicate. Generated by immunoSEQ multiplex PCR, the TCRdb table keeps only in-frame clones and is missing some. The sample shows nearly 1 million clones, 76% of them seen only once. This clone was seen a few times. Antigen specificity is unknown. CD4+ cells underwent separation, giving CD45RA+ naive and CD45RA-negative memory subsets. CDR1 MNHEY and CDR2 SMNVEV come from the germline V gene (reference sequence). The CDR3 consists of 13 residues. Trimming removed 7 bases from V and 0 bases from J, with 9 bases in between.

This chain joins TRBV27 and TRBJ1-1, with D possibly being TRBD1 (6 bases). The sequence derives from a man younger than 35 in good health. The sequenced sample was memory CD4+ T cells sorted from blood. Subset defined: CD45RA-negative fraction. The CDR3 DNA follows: TGTGCCAGCAAGGGACATTTGAACACTGAAGCTTTCTTT. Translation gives CASKGHLNTEAFF.